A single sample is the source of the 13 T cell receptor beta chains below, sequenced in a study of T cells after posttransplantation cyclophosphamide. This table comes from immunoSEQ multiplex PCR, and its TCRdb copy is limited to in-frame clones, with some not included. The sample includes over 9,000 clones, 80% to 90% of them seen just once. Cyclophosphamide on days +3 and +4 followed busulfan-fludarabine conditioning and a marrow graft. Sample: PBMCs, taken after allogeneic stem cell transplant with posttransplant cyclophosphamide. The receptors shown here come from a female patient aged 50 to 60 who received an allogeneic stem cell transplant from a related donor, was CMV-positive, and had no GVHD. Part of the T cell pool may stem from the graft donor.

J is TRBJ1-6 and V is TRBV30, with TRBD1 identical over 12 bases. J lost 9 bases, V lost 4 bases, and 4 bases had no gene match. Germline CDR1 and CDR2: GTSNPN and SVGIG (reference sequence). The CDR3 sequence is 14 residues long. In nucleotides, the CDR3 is TGTGCCTGGATACGGGACAGGGGGCCTTCACCCCTCCACTTT. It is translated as CAWIRDRGPSPLHF.

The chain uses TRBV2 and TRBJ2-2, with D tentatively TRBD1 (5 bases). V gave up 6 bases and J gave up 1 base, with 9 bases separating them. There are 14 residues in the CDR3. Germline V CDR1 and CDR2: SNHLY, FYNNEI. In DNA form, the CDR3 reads TGTGCCAGCAGAGGCGGACAGAACACCGGGGAGCTGTTTTTT. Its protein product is CASRGGQNTGELFF.

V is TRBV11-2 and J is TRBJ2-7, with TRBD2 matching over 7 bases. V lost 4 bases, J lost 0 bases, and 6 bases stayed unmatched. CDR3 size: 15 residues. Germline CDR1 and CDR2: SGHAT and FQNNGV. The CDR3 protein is CASSYRDYNSYEQYF. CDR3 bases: TGTGCCAGCAGCTACCGGGACTACAACTCCTACGAGCAGTACTTC.

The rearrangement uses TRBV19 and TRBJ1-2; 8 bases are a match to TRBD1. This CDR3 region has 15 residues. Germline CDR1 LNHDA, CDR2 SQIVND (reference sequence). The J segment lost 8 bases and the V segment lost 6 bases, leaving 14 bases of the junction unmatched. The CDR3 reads CASRGQEGIYDGYTF. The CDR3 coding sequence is TGTGCCAGTAGGGGACAGGAGGGGATTTATGACGGCTACACCTTC.

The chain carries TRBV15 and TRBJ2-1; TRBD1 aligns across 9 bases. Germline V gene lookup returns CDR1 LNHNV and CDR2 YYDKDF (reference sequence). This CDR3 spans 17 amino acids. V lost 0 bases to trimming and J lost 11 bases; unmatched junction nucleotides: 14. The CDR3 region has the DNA TGTGCCACCAGCAGAGATGGTCCCGGGACAGGGATCGGAAAGCAGTTCTTC. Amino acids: CATSRDGPGTGIGKQFF. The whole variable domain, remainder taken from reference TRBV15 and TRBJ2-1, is DAMVIQNPRYQVTQFGKPVTLSCSQTLNHNVMYWYQQKSSQAPKLLFHYYDKDFNNEADTPDNFQSRRPNTSFCFLDIRSPGLGDTAMYLCATSRDGPGTGIGKQFFGPGTRLTVL.

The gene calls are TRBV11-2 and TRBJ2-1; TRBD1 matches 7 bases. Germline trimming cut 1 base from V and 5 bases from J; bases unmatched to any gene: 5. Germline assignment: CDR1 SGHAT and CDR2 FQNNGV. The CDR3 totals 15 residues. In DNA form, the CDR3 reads TGTGCCAGCAGCTTAGGGACAGGACGGCACAATGAGCAGTTCTTC. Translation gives CASSLGTGRHNEQFF.

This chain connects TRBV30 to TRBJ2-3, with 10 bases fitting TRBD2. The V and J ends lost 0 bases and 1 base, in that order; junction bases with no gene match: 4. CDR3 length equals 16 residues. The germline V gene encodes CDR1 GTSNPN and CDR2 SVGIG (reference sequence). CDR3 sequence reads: CAWSVGLAVGTDTQYF. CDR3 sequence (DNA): TGTGCCTGGAGTGTAGGACTAGCGGTGGGCACAGATACGCAGTATTTT.

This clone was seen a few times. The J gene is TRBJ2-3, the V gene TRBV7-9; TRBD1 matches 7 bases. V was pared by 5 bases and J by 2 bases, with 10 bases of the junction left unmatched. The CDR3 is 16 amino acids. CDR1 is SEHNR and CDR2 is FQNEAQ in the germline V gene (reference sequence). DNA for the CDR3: TGTGCCAGCAGCCCTGGGACAGCCCTATCCACAGATACGCAGTATTTT. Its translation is CASSPGTALSTDTQYF.

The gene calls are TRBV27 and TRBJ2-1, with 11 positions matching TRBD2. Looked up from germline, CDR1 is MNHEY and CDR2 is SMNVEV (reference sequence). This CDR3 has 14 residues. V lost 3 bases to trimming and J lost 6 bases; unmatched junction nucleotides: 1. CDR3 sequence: CASSLLAGGNEQFF. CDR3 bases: TGTGCCAGCAGTTTGCTAGCGGGGGGCAATGAGCAGTTCTTC.

The CDR3 coding sequence is TGCGCCAGCAGCCCGACTAGCGGGGGGGTATTTTACAATGAGCAGTTCTTC. It yields the protein CASSPTSGGVFYNEQFF. The chain combines TRBV5-1 with TRBJ2-1; 14 bases align to TRBD2. V was pared by 4 bases and J by 4 bases, with 7 bases of the junction left unmatched. Looked up from germline, CDR1 is SGHRS and CDR2 is YFSETQ. The CDR3 has 17 amino acids.

CDR3 DNA sequence: TGTGCCAGCGTCGACAGGGTGGGAGAGACCCAGTACTTC. It codes for CASVDRVGETQYF. The V and J genes are TRBV5-8 and TRBJ2-5, with TRBD1 identical over 7 bases. J gave up 4 bases and V 7 bases, and 7 bases lay outside the gene matches. Germline lookup yields CDR1 SGHTS and CDR2 YDEGEE. There are 13 residues in the CDR3.

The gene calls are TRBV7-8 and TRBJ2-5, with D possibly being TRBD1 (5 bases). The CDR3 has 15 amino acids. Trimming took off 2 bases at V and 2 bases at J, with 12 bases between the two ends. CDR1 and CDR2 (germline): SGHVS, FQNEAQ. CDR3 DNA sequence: TGTGCCAGCAGCTTACGATCAGGGCTTCAAGAGACCCAGTACTTC. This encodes CASSLRSGLQETQYF.

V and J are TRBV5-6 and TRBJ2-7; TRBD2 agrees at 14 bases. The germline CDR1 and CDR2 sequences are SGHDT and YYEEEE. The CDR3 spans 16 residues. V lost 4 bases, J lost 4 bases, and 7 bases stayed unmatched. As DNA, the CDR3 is TGTGCCAGCAGCGCCGGGACTAGCGGGGGCAGGTACGAGCAGTACTTC. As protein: CASSAGTSGGRYEQYF. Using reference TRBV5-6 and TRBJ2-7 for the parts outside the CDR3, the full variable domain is DAGVTQSPTHLIKTRGQQVTLRCSPKSGHDTVSWYQQALGQGPQFIFQYYEEEERQRGNFPDRFSGHQFPNYSSELNVNALLLGDSALYLCASSAGTSGGRYEQYFGPGTRLTVT.